These T cell receptor beta chains were read from a single sample in a study of blood T cells in healthy people across ages. One entry per CDR3 protein, called by TCRdb with MiXCR from the 5' RACE reads. The profile shows approximately 940,000 distinct CDR3 sequences, around 46% of them singletons. Sequencing input: blood. Receptor source: a man under 40 in good health. Both conserved end residues are part of each CDR3. A D gene is named only where the DNA matches it firmly. Size values are once, few and many counts, or a class for expanded clones, and some rows have none.

few	TRBV7-7	TRBJ2-3	TRBD1	TGTGCTAGCAGTCTCGGGACAGGGGTCACAGATACGCAGTATTTT	CASSLGTGVTDTQYF
few	TRBV12-3/TRBV12-4	TRBJ1-5	.	TGTGCCAGCAGTCCCGGAACAAAAACAGGGTTCAGCAATCAGCCCCAGCATTTT	CASSPGTKTGFSNQPQHF
.	TRBV20-1	TRBJ1-3	.	TGCAGTGCCCGTCATTACGGGGAAGGGTCCATATATTTT	CSARHYGEGSIYF
once	TRBV27	TRBJ2-7	.	TGTGCCAGCAGTCGACCAGGGGCATCTCACAATGAGCAGTACTTC	CASSRPGASHNEQYF
.	TRBV11-3	TRBJ2-7	.	TGTGCCAGCAGCTTAGGGGGGGAAGAAGGCGAGCAGTACTTC	CASSLGGEEGEQYF
.	TRBV4-3	TRBJ2-3	TRBD2	TGCGCCAGCAGCCAAGATCTTGGGACTAGCGGGACACGCACAGATACGCAGTATTTT	CASSQDLGTSGTRTDTQYF
.	TRBV7-9	TRBJ2-1	TRBD2	TGTGCCAGCGGCGGGACTAGCGGGGGGTGGTCCTACAATGAGCAGTTCTTC	CASGGTSGGWSYNEQFF
.	TRBV7-9	TRBJ1-1	TRBD1	TGTGCCAGCTCATACAGGGGACAGGGGGACACTGAAGCTTTCTTT	CASSYRGQGDTEAFF
once	TRBV20-1	TRBJ2-1	.	TGCAGTGCAAAGACGCGTGAGCAGTTCTTC	CSAKTREQFF
few	TRBV14	TRBJ2-1	.	TGTGCCAGCAGCCAGTGGAATGAGCAGTTCTTC	CASSQWNEQFF
.	TRBV29-1	TRBJ1-5	.	TGCAGCGCCGAGGTAGGGGGCAATCAGCCCCAGCATTTT	CSAEVGGNQPQHF
few	TRBV20-1	TRBJ2-7	.	TGCAGTGCTAGTCGGACGGGAAGAGGCGAGCAGTACTTC	CSASRTGRGEQYF
.	TRBV11-2	TRBJ2-3	TRBD2	TGTGCCAGCAGCTTAGTCACGGCTAGCGGGGGGACTAGCACAGATACGCAGTATTTT	CASSLVTASGGTSTDTQYF
.	TRBV6-1	TRBJ2-2	TRBD2	TGTGCCAGCATTCGTATTAGCGGGGGGTCTATTATTGGCACCGGGGAGCTGTTTTTT	CASIRISGGSIIGTGELFF
few	TRBV20-1	TRBJ2-5	.	TGCAGTGCCAGGGTCGTTCGTGAGACCCAGTACTTC	CSARVVRETQYF
few	TRBV20-1	TRBJ2-7	TRBD2	TGCAGTGCCTTCACTAGCGGGGGATCCTCCCCGCAGTACTTC	CSAFTSGGSSPQYF
.	TRBV6-6	TRBJ2-3	.	TGTGCCAGCAGTCCCGCCTGGGGGCCCATCACAGATACGCAGTATTTT	CASSPAWGPITDTQYF
.	TRBV20-1	TRBJ1-5	TRBD1	TGCAGTGCTAGAGGGCCAGGACAGGGGGAATATAGCAATCAGCCCCAGCATTTT	CSARGPGQGEYSNQPQHF
.	TRBV7-2	TRBJ2-5	TRBD2	TGTGCCAGCAGTCCTGGAAGCGGGGAAGGGACCCAGTACTTC	CASSPGSGEGTQYF
.	TRBV7-2	TRBJ2-5	TRBD2	TGTGCCAGCAGCTCCGTAGCGGGGTTAAGGGAGCAGTACTTC	CASSSVAGLREQYF
.	TRBV14	TRBJ2-7	TRBD1	TGTGCCAGCAGCCAGGGACTCGACAGGGGCTTCCTCGAGCAGTACTTC	CASSQGLDRGFLEQYF
few	TRBV27	TRBJ2-3	.	TGTGCCAGCAGTTTAGTATTCACAGATACGCAGTATTTT	CASSLVFTDTQYF
.	TRBV7-9	TRBJ1-2	.	TGTGCCAGCAGCTTAGTGGAGTTGGGCGGCTACACCTTC	CASSLVELGGYTF
.	TRBV27	TRBJ2-3	TRBD1	TGTGCCAGCAGTTTATTGACAGGGTCAGATACGCAGTATTTT	CASSLLTGSDTQYF
.	TRBV3-1	TRBJ2-1	TRBD2	TGTGCCAGCAGCACGAGCGGGGGTCCTTACCAGTTCTTC	CASSTSGGPYQFF
.	TRBV7-3	TRBJ1-1	.	TGTGCCAGCAGCTTAGGAGTTGGGGGATCCGCTGAAGCTTTCTTT	CASSLGVGGSAEAFF
.	TRBV5-7	TRBJ2-7	.	TGTGCCAGCAGCGGAAGATCTAGCGCTTTCTCCTACGAGCAGTACTTC	CASSGRSSAFSYEQYF
.	TRBV7-2	TRBJ2-3	.	TGTGCCAGCAGCACCCGACAGTATCTGGCAGATACGCAGTATTTT	CASSTRQYLADTQYF
few	TRBV24-1	TRBJ2-1	TRBD1	TGTGCCACCAGTGATGTGTGGGACAGGGGAGGCAATGAGCAGTTCTTC	CATSDVWDRGGNEQFF
few	TRBV3-1	TRBJ1-5	.	TGTGCCAGCAGCCCATCCTTGGAATCAGCCCAGCATTTT	CASSPSLESAQHF
few	TRBV15	TRBJ1-2	.	TGTGCCACCTCGTCTAACTATGGCTACACCTTC	CATSSNYGYTF
few	TRBV12-3/TRBV12-4	TRBJ2-7	.	TGTGCCAGCAGTTTAGTACACTACGAGCAGTACTTC	CASSLVHYEQYF